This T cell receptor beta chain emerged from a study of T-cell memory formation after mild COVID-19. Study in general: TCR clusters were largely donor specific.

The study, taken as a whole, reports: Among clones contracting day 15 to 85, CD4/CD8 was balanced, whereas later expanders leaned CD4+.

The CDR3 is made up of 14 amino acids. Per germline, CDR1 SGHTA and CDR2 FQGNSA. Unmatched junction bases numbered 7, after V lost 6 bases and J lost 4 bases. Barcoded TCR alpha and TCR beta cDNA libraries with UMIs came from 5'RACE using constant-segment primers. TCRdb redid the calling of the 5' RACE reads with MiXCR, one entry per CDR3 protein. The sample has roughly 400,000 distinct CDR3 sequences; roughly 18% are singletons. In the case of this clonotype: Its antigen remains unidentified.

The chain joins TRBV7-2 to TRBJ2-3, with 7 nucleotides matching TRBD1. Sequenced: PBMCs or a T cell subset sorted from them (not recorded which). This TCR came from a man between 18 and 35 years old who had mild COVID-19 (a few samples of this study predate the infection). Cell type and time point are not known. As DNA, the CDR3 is TGTGCCAGCAGACCGGGACAGAGTTCAGATACGCAGTATTTT. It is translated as CASRPGQSSDTQYF.